This T cell receptor (beta chain) was recorded in a study of Graves' ophthalmopathy and Graves' hyperthyroidism. If no ophthalmopathy appeared within 18 months of follow-up, hyperthyroidism was termed stable. This clonotype has a count of ten or more. Its antigen is not known. The authors amplified TCR beta CDR3 regions from RNA transcripts. HTBI primers primed a first-round RT-PCR, and a second-round multiplex PCR followed. MiXCR, run by TCRdb on the multiplex PCR reads, gives a single entry per CDR3 protein. The sample has a few hundred thousand distinct CDR3 sequences; roughly 15% are singletons. The study's findings and limits: Blood also harbored most expanded thyroid clonotypes above 0.001 frequency.

V lost 6 bases and J lost 0, with 11 bases in between. The CDR3 consists of 14 residues. The germline V gene has CDR1 MNHEY and CDR2 SVGAGI. The V and J genes are TRBV6-5 and TRBJ1-1, with a weak D call TRBD1 (5 bases). Sequenced sample: peripheral blood. The source of this sequence is a young woman with stable Graves' hyperthyroidism. The CDR3 spells CASRSTVMNTEAFF. The CDR3 DNA reads TGTGCCAGCAGATCGACAGTTATGAACACTGAAGCTTTCTTT.